The clone carrying this T cell receptor beta chain was counted a single time. What it recognizes is unknown. An end of the junction does not agree with germline; a read error may underlie this. Across 18 months, stable Graves' hyperthyroidism was marked by no progression to ophthalmopathy. Clinical symptoms, serum thyroxine, TRAb, thyroid ultrasound and orbital computed tomography established diagnosis. Researchers amplified the TCR beta CDR3 regions from RNA transcripts. HTBI primers were employed in a first-round RT-PCR of the TCR CDR3. MiXCR was run by TCRdb on the multiplex PCR reads, yielding one entry per CDR3 protein. The sample has hundreds of thousands of distinct CDR3 sequences, 35% to 55% seen once; the top ten hold just over 8%. The data originate from a study of T cells in Graves' hyperthyroidism and ophthalmopathy. Broader study findings: The model made its ophthalmopathy prediction, and onset followed a median 6.5 months later.

Germline loops: CDR1 DFQATT, CDR2 SNEGSKA (reference sequence). The CDR3 is 8 residues long. This receptor was identified in a woman aged 18-29 years with Graves' hyperthyroidism. The sample was peripheral blood or thyroid tissue (not recorded which). The rearrangement uses TRBV20-1 and TRBJ1-3, with no clear D. CDR3 amino acids: CSARDRIF. CDR3 nucleotides: TGCAGTGCTAGGGACCGAATTTTT.